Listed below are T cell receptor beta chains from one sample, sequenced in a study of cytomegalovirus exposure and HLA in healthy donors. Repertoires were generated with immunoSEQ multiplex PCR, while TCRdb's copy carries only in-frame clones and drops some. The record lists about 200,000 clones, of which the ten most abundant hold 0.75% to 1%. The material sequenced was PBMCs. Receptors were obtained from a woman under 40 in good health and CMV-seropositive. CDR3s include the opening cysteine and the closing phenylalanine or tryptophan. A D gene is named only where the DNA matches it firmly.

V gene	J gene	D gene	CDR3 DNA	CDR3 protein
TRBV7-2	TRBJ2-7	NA	TGTGCCAGCAGCCCCCTGAGGGAGCAGTACTTC	CASSPLREQYF
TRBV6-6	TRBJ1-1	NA	TGTGCCAGCAGTTACTCGAATTCAGGGGCACATTGGGAAGCTTTCTTT	CASSYSNSGAHWEAFF
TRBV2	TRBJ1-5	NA	TGTGCCAGCAGTGAATTCGCGGGGAATAGCAATCAGCCCCAGCATTTT	CASSEFAGNSNQPQHF
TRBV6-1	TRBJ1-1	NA	TGTGCCAGCAGCGAAACATCGAACACTGAAGCTTTCTTT	CASSETSNTEAFF
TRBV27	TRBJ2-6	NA	TGTGCCAGCAGTTCGTACTCTGGGGCCAACGTCCTGACTTTC	CASSSYSGANVLTF
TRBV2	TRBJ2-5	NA	TGTGCCAGCAGTGAAGCCCCAGGGACCCAGTACTTC	CASSEAPGTQYF
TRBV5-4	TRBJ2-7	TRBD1	TGTGCCAGCAGCGCGGGGACAGGCCCTCGGGGCGAGCAGTACTTC	CASSAGTGPRGEQYF
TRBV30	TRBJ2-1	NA	TGTGCCTGGAGTAACACGGGGTTGAGCTCCTACAATGAGCAGTTCTTC	CAWSNTGLSSYNEQFF
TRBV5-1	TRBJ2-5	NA	TGCGCCAGCAGCTTGGACAGCACGGATGAGACCCAGTACTTC	CASSLDSTDETQYF
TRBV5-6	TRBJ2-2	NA	TGTGCCAGCAGCCAGATCGGGGAGCTGTTTTTT	CASSQIGELFF
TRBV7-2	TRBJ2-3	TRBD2	TGTGCCAGCAGCTCCCGGACTAGCGGGAGGATTACGCAGTATTTT	CASSSRTSGRITQYF
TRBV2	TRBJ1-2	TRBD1	TGTGCCAGCAGTAAAAGGTCTACAGGGGGCAACTATGGCTACACCTTC	CASSKRSTGGNYGYTF
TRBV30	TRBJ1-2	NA	TGTGCCTGGAGTGTAATAGACTATGGCTACACCTTC	CAWSVIDYGYTF
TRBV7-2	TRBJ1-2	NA	TGTGCCAGCAGCACTACACTAGTCTATGGCTACACCTTC	CASSTTLVYGYTF